Below, one T cell receptor beta chain is given with its context. Sorted populations comprised CD4+ and CD8+ T cells obtained from PBMCs. Following RNA extraction, reverse transcription yielded cDNA that acted as the sequencing template. TCRdb's table, derived via immunoSEQ multiplex PCR, lists solely in-frame clones and lacks some. This repertoire shows 55,000 to 75,000 clones, around 49% found once; its top ten account for roughly 15%. The source of the sample is a study of CD8+ T cells in alopecia areata. Germline CDR1 reads MNHEY; CDR2 reads SMNVEV (reference sequence). With 4 bases removed from V and 4 bases from J, the gap between germline ends came to 4 bases. The CDR3 extends over 12 amino acids.

This sequence joins TRBV27 and TRBJ2-2, with D uncertain. Sequenced here: CD8+ T cells sorted from blood, sampled at week 0. The TCR was taken from a human donor with alopecia areata. This CDR3 is CASSSLTGELFF. For the CDR3, the DNA is TGTGCCAGCAGTTCGCTCACCGGGGAGCTGTTTTTT.